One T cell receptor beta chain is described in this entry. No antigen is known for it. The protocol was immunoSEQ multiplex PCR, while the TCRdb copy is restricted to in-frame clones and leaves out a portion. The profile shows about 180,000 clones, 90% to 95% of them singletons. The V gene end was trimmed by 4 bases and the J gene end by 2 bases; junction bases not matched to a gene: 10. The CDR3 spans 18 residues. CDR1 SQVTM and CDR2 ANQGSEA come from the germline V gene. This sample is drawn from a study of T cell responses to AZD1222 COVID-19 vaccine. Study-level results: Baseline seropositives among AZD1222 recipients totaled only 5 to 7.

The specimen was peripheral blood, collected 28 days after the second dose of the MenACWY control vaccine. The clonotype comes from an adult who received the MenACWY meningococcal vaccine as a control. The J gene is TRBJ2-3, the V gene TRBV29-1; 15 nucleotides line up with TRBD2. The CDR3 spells CSVGGLAGGPSLTDTQYF. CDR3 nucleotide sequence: TGCAGCGTTGGAGGACTAGCGGGGGGGCCATCACTCACAGATACGCAGTATTTT.